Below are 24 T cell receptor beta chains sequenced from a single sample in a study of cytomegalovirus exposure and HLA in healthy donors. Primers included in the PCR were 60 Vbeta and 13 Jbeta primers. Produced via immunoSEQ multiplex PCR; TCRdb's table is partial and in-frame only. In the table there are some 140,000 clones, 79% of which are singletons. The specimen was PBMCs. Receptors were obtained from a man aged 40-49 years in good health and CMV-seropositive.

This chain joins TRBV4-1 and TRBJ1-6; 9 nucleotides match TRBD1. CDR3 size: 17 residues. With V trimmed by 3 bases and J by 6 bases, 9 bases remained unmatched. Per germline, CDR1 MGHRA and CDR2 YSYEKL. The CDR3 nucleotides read TGCGCCAGCAGCCAGCGCACCTCGGGACAGGGTAATTCACCCCTCCACTTT. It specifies CASSQRTSGQGNSPLHF.

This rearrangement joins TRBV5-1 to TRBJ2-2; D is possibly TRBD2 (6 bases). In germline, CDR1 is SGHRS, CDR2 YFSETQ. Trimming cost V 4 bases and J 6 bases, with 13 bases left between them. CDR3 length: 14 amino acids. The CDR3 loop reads CASSAASDSGELFF. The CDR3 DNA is TGCGCCAGCAGCGCCGCTAGCGATTCCGGGGAGCTGTTTTTT.

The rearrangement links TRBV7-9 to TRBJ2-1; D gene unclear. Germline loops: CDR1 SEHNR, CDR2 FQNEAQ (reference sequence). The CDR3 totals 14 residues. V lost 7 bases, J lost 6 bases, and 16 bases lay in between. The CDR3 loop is CASNDLPFINEQFF. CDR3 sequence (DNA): TGTGCCAGCAATGATCTACCCTTTATCAATGAGCAGTTCTTC.

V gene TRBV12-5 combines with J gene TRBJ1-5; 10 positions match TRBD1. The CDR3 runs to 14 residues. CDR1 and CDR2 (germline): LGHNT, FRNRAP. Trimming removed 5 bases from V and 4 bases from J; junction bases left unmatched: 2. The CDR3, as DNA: TGTGCTAGTGGTCCGGGACAGGGGAATCAGCCCCAGCATTTT. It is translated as CASGPGQGNQPQHF.

The CDR3 region has the DNA TGTGCCAGCAGTGAAGCGGGACAGTTCTACGAGCAGTACTTC. Translation: CASSEAGQFYEQYF. This sequence joins TRBV6-1 and TRBJ2-7; 7 nucleotides line up with TRBD1. CDR1 MNHNS and CDR2 SASEGT come from the germline V gene. Unmatched junction bases numbered 2, after V lost 0 bases and J lost 3 bases. CDR3 size: 14 residues.

CDR3 sequence: CASRTSGGSYEQYF. The CDR3 DNA reads as TGTGCCAGCAGGACTAGCGGAGGCTCCTACGAGCAGTACTTC. This rearrangement joins TRBV6-6 to TRBJ2-7, with 9 bases fitting TRBD2. The CDR3 contains 14 residues. Germline V gives CDR1 MNHNY, CDR2 SVGAGI (reference sequence). V lost 6 bases, J lost 0 bases, and 3 bases stayed unmatched.

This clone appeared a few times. The CDR3 DNA is TGTGCCAGCAGCTTGCTAGCGGGAGTTGGGGAGACCCAGTACTTC. Encoded protein: CASSLLAGVGETQYF. The V gene is TRBV5-4, the J gene TRBJ2-5, with 10 bases matching TRBD2. Unmatched junction bases numbered 5, after V lost 1 base and J lost 5 bases. Germline V gene sequence: CDR1 SGHNT, CDR2 YYREEE (reference sequence). The CDR3 totals 15 residues.

CDR3 region: CASRTGQGRYGYTF. The CDR3 nucleotides read TGTGCCAGCAGAACTGGACAGGGGCGCTATGGCTACACCTTC. The V gene is TRBV6-1, the J gene TRBJ1-2; 9 positions match TRBD1. The V segment lost 6 bases and the J segment 4 bases; nucleotides outside the gene matches: 6. CDR1 MNHNS and CDR2 SASEGT come from the germline V gene. This CDR3 has 14 residues.

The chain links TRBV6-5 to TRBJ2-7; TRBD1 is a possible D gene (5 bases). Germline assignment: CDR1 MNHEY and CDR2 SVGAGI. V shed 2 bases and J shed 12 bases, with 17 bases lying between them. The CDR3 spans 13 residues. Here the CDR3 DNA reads TGTGCCAGCAGTTACGAAGACAGCTCAAGACCGTACTTC. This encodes CASSYEDSSRPYF.

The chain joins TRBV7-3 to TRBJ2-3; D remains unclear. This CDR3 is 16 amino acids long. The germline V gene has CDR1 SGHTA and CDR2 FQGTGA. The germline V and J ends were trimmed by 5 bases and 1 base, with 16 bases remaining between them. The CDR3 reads CASSLRVGRGTDTQYF. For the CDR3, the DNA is TGTGCCAGCAGCCTTCGGGTGGGTCGCGGCACAGATACGCAGTATTTT.

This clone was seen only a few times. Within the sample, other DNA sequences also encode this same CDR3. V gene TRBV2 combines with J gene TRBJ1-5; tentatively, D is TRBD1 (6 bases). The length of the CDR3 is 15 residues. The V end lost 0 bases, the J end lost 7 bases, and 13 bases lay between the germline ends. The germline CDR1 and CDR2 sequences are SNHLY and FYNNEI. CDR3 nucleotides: TGTGCCAGCAGTGAAGCGCGGGGGGCAGGGCAGCCCCAGCATTTT. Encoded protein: CASSEARGAGQPQHF.

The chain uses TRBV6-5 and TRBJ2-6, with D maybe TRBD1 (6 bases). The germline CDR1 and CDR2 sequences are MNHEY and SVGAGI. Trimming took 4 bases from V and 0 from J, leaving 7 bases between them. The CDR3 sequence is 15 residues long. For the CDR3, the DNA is TGTGCCAGCAGTTGGACAGCCTCTGGGGCCAACGTCCTGACTTTC. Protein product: CASSWTASGANVLTF.

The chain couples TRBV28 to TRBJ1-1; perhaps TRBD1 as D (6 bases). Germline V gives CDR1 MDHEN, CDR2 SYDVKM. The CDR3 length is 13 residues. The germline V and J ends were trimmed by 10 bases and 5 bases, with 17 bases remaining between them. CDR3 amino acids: CATNSGHRTEAFF. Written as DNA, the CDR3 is TGTGCCACCAATTCGGGACACAGGACTGAAGCTTTCTTT. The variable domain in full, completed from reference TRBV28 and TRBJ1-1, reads DVKVTQSSRYLVKRTGEKVFLECVQDMDHENMFWYRQDPGLGLRLIYFSYDVKMKEKGDIPEGYSVSREKKERFSLILESASTNQTSMYLCATNSGHRTEAFFGQGTRLTVV.

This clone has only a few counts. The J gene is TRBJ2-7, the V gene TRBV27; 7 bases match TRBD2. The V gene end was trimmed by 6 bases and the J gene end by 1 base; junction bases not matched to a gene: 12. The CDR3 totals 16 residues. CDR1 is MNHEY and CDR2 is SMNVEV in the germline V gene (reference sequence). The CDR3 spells CASSAGREYRSYEQYF. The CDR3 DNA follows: TGTGCCAGCAGCGCAGGGCGGGAGTATCGGTCCTACGAGCAGTACTTC.

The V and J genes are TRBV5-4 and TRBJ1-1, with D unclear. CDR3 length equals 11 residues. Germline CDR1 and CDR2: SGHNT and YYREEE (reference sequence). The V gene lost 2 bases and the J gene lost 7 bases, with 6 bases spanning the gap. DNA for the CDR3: TGTGCCAGCAGCTTATCAGGTGAAGCTTTCTTT. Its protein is CASSLSGEAFF. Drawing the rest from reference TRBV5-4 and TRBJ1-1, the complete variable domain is ETGVTQSPTHLIKTRGQQVTLRCSSQSGHNTVSWYQQALGQGPQFIFQYYREEENGRGNFPPRFSGLQFPNYSSELNVNALELDDSALYLCASSLSGEAFFGQGTRLTVV.

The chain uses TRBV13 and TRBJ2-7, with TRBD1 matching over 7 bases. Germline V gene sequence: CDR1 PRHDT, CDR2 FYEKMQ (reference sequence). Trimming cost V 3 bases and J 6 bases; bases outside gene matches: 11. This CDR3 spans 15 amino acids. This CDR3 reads CASSFLQGPLLEQYF. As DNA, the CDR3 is TGTGCCAGCAGCTTCCTACAGGGGCCGCTGCTCGAGCAGTACTTC.

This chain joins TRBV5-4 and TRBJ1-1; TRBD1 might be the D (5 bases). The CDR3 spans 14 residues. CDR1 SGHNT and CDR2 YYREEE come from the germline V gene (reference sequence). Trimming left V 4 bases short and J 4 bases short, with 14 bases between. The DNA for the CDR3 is TGTGCCAGCAGCACCCAGGGATTGGGCACTGAAGCTTTCTTT. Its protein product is CASSTQGLGTEAFF.

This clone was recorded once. Here the CDR3 DNA reads TGTGCCAGCAGACTGTGGACAGGGAACACTGAAGCTTTCTTT. Translation: CASRLWTGNTEAFF. The chain recombines TRBV5-4 with TRBJ1-1; 7 nucleotides match TRBD1. V gave up 5 bases and J gave up 1 base; unmatched junction bases: 5. The CDR3 contains 14 residues. The germline V gene encodes CDR1 SGHNT and CDR2 YYREEE (reference sequence). Filled out from reference TRBV5-4 and TRBJ1-1, the complete variable domain reads ETGVTQSPTHLIKTRGQQVTLRCSSQSGHNTVSWYQQALGQGPQFIFQYYREEENGRGNFPPRFSGLQFPNYSSELNVNALELDDSALYLCASRLWTGNTEAFFGQGTRLTVV.

CDR3 residues: CASSPTGQIQETQYF. In nucleotides, the CDR3 is TGTGCCAGCAGCCCCACGGGACAAATCCAAGAGACCCAGTACTTC. This chain links TRBV28 with TRBJ2-5; TRBD1 is a possible D gene (6 bases). V shed 6 bases and J shed 1 base, with 15 bases lying between them. Germline-derived CDR1 and CDR2 are MDHEN and SYDVKM. This CDR3 has 15 residues.

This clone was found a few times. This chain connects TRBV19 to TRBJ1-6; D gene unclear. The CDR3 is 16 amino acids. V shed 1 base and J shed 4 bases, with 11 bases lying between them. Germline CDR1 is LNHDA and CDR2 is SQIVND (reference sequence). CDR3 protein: CASSIGGLRYNSPLHF. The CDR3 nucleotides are TGTGCCAGTAGTATAGGTGGCTTGCGGTATAATTCACCCCTCCACTTT.

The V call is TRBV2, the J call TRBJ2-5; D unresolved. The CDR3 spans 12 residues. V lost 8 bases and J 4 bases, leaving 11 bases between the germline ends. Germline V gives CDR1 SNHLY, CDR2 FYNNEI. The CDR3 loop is CASRQTGETQYF. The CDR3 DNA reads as TGTGCCAGCCGGCAAACGGGAGAGACCCAGTACTTC. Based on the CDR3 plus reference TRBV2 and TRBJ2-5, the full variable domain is EPEVTQTPSHQVTQMGQEVILRCVPISNHLYFYWYRQILGQKVEFLVSFYNNEISEKSEIFDDQFSVERPDGSNFTLKIRSTKLEDSAMYFCASRQTGETQYFGPGTRLLVL.

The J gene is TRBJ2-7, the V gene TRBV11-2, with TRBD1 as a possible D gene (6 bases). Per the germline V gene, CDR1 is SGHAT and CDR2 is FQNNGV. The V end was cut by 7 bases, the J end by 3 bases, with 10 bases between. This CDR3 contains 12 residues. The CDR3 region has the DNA TGTGCCAGCACCCAGGGGTACTACGAGCAGTACTTC. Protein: CASTQGYYEQYF.

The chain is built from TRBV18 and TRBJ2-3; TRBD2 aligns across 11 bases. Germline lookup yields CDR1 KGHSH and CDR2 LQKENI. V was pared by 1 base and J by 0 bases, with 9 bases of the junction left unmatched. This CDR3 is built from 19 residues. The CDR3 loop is CASSPLGTSGVSSTDTQYF. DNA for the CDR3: TGTGCCAGCTCACCACTCGGGACTAGCGGAGTCTCTAGCACAGATACGCAGTATTTT.

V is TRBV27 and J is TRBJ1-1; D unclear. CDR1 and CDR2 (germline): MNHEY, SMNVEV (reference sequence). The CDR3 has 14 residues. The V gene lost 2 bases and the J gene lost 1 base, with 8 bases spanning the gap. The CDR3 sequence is CASSLAGTNTEAFF. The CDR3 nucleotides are TGTGCCAGCAGTTTAGCGGGAACGAACACTGAAGCTTTCTTT.